The 10 T cell receptor beta chains listed next were all sequenced from one sample in a study of blood T cell repertoires in COVID-19. Clones were sequenced by immunoSEQ multiplex PCR, and TCRdb holds only the in-frame ones, with some missing. The sample shows around 140,000 clones, over 75% of them seen only once. The material sequenced was peripheral blood. Source of these receptors: a woman in her 50s with acute or convalescent COVID-19.

The chain combines TRBV28 with TRBJ1-1; no definite D call. CDR1 and CDR2 (germline): MDHEN, SYDVKM. The V gene lost 3 bases and the J gene lost 3 bases, with 11 bases spanning the gap. This CDR3 is built from 14 residues. CDR3 sequence reads: CASSFPQAHTEAFF. CDR3 nucleotides: TGTGCCAGCAGTTTCCCCCAGGCTCACACTGAAGCTTTCTTT.

The chain is built from TRBV9 and TRBJ2-1; D possibly corresponds to TRBD1 (5 bases). Germline V gene lookup returns CDR1 SGDLS and CDR2 YYNGEE. The CDR3 is made up of 14 amino acids. V lost 0 bases and J 5 bases, leaving 9 bases between the germline ends. The CDR3 region is CASSVVSGNNEQFF. The CDR3 DNA reads TGTGCCAGCAGCGTAGTTTCAGGGAACAATGAGCAGTTCTTC.

The CDR3 loop is CASSTALGRKVDQPQHF. CDR3 DNA: TGTGCCAGCAGTACCGCTCTCGGGAGGAAAGTCGATCAGCCCCAGCATTTT. The chain joins TRBV27 to TRBJ1-5; D not resolved. Deletions cut 5 bases from V and 5 bases from J, with 22 bases between. Looked up from germline, CDR1 is MNHEY and CDR2 is SMNVEV (reference sequence). This CDR3 spans 17 amino acids.

V and J are TRBV5-1 and TRBJ1-2; D unclear. Trimming shortened V by 1 base and J by 8 bases, and 15 bases separated the two germline ends. The CDR3 length is 14 residues. Germline V gene data show CDR1 as SGHRS and CDR2 as YFSETQ. CDR3 amino acids: CASSLISESRGYTF. The CDR3 coding sequence is TGCGCCAGCAGCTTGATCTCTGAATCGAGGGGCTACACCTTC.

The gene calls are TRBV12-3 or TRBV12-4 and TRBJ2-1; D is uncertain. The V gene lost 6 bases and the J gene lost 6 bases, with 12 bases spanning the gap. The CDR3 consists of 13 residues. CDR3 in amino acids: CASSDLEGNEQFF. The CDR3 DNA is TGTGCCAGCAGCGACTTGGAAGGCAATGAGCAGTTCTTC.

The gene calls are TRBV7-9 and TRBJ1-3; 7 positions agree with TRBD1. The CDR3 is 17 residues long. The ends lost 0 bases at V and 7 bases at J; junction bases unmatched: 12. Looked up from germline, CDR1 is SEHNR and CDR2 is FQNEAQ (reference sequence). This CDR3 reads CASSLAKLGTAANTIYF. In DNA, the CDR3 is TGTGCCAGCAGCTTAGCCAAGTTAGGGACAGCGGCGAACACCATATATTTT. The variable domain in full, with the rest retrieved from reference TRBV7-9 and TRBJ1-3, is DTGVSQNPRHKITKRGQNVTFRCDPISEHNRLYWYRQTLGQGPEFLTYFQNEAQLEKSRLLSDRFSAERPKGSFSTLEIQRTEQGDSAMYLCASSLAKLGTAANTIYFGEGSWLTVV.

The table lists this clone with a few counts. This sample includes further DNA sequences coding for the same CDR3. The V call is TRBV5-1, the J call TRBJ1-1, with 7 bases lining up with TRBD1. Per the germline V gene, CDR1 is SGHRS and CDR2 is YFSETQ. The V and J ends lost 2 bases and 2 bases, in that order; junction bases with no gene match: 3. The CDR3 loop spans 14 amino acids. Here the CDR3 reads CASSFNRGNTEAFF. The CDR3 DNA reads TGCGCCAGCAGCTTTAACAGGGGAAACACTGAAGCTTTCTTT.

The V and J genes are TRBV18 and TRBJ2-5; a weak D match, TRBD1 (6 bases). V lost 7 bases and J lost 5, with 20 bases in between. Germline CDR1 KGHSH, CDR2 LQKENI. This CDR3 comprises 15 residues. The CDR3 coding sequence is TGTGCCAGCTACCCCGGTACAGGGATGTTGGAGACCCAGTACTTC. Protein sequence: CASYPGTGMLETQYF.

This clone was seen just once. This sequence joins TRBV29-1 and TRBJ1-1, with 9 bases aligning to TRBD1. Germline V gives CDR1 SQVTM, CDR2 ANQGSEA. V dropped 6 bases and J dropped 6; count of bases not matched to a gene: 11. The CDR3 is 14 residues long. CDR3 amino acids: CSVYNRGRWAEAFF. The CDR3 DNA follows: TGCAGCGTGTATAACAGGGGGCGCTGGGCTGAAGCTTTCTTT.

This chain joins TRBV12-5 and TRBJ1-1; D remains unclear. Between the trimmed V and J ends, which lost 2 bases and 0 bases, there was a span of 10 bases. The CDR3 has 15 amino acids. Germline CDR1 and CDR2: LGHNT and FRNRAP. CDR3 nucleotide sequence: TGTGCTAGTGGTTTGTCCCCCAACATGAACACTGAAGCTTTCTTT. Amino acid sequence: CASGLSPNMNTEAFF.